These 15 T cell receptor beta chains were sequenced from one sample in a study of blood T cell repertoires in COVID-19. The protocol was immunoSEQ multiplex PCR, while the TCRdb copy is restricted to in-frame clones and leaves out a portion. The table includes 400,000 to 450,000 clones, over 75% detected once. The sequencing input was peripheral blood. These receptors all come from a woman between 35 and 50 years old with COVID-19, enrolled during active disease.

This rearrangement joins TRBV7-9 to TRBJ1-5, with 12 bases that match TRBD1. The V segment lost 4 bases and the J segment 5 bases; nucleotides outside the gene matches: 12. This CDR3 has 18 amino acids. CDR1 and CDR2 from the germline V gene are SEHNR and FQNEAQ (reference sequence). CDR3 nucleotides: TGTGCCAGCAGCTCCGGGACAGGGGGCGCGAGGCCCCATCAGCCCCAGCATTTT. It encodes CASSSGTGGARPHQPQHF. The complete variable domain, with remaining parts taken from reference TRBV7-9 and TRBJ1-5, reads DTGVSQNPRHKITKRGQNVTFRCDPISEHNRLYWYRQTLGQGPEFLTYFQNEAQLEKSRLLSDRFSAERPKGSFSTLEIQRTEQGDSAMYLCASSSGTGGARPHQPQHFGDGTRLSIL.

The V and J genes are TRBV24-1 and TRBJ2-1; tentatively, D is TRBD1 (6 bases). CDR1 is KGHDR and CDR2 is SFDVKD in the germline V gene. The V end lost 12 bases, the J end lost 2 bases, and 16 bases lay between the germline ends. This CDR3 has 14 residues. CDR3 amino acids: CAVQGGLTYNEQFF. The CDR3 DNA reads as TGTGCCGTCCAAGGGGGTCTAACCTACAATGAGCAGTTCTTC.

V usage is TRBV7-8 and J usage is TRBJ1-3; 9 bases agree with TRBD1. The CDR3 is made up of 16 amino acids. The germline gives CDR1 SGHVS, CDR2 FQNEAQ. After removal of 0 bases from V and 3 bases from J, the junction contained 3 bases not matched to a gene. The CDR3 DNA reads TGTGCCAGCAGCTTAGCAGGGACAGGGCTTGGAAACACCATATATTTT. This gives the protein CASSLAGTGLGNTIYF.

CDR3 coding DNA: TGTGCCAGCAGCTTAGACCCGGCAACTAATGAAAAACTGTTTTTT. It translates to CASSLDPATNEKLFF. This chain uses TRBV11-1 with TRBJ1-4; the D is unclear. V gave up 1 base and J gave up 0 bases, with 6 bases separating them. Germline values: CDR1 SGHAT, CDR2 FQDESV (reference sequence). This CDR3 comprises 15 residues.

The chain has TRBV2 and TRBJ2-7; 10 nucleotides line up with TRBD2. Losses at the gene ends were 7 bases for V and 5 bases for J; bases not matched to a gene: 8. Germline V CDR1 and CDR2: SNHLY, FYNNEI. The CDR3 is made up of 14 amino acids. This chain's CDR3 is CASNKVAGGNEQYF. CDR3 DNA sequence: TGTGCCAGCAATAAGGTAGCGGGAGGCAACGAGCAGTACTTC.

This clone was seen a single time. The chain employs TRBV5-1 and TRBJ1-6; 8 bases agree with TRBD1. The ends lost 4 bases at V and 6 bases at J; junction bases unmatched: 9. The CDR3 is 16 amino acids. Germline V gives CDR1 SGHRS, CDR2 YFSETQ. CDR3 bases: TGCGCCAGCAGCGCGGGACAGGTGGGAATTAATTCACCCCTCCACTTT. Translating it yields CASSAGQVGINSPLHF.

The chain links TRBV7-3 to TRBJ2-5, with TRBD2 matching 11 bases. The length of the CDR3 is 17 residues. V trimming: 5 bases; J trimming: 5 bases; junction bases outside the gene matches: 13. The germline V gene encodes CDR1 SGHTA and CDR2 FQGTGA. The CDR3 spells CASSTRKLAGDDETQYF. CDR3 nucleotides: TGTGCCAGCAGCACCCGGAAACTAGCGGGAGATGACGAGACCCAGTACTTC.

The CDR3 spells CASSQGTGENTEAFF. The CDR3 DNA sequence: TGTGCCAGCAGCCAAGGGACAGGAGAGAACACTGAAGCTTTCTTT. The J gene is TRBJ1-1, the V gene TRBV4-2, with 7 bases lining up with TRBD1. There are 15 residues in the CDR3. V was pared by 1 base and J by 1 base, with 3 bases of the junction left unmatched. Germline V lookup: CDR1 LGHNA, CDR2 YNFKEQ.

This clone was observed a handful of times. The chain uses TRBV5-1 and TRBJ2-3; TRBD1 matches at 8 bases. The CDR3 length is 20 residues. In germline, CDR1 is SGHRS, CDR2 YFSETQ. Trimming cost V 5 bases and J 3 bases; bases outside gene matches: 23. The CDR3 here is CASSHPSTYSGGQTTDTQYF. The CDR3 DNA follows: TGCGCCAGCAGTCACCCGTCCACATACTCAGGGGGCCAAACTACAGATACGCAGTATTTT.

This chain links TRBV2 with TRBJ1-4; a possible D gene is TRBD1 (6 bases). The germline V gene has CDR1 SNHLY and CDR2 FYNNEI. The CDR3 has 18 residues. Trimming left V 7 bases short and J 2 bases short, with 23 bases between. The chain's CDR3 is CASKRGFGVMGTNEKLFF. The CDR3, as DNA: TGTGCCAGCAAGAGGGGGTTCGGAGTTATGGGGACTAATGAAAAACTGTTTTTT.

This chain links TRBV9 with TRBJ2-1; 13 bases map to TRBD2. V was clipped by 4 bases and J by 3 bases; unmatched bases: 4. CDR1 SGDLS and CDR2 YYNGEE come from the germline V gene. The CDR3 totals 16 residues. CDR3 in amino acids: CASSQRLAGGYNEQFF. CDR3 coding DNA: TGTGCCAGCAGCCAACGACTAGCGGGGGGCTACAATGAGCAGTTCTTC. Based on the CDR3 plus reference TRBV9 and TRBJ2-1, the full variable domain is DSGVTQTPKHLITATGQRVTLRCSPRSGDLSVYWYQQSLDQGLQFLIQYYNGEERAKGNILERFSAQQFPDLHSELNLSSLELGDSALYFCASSQRLAGGYNEQFFGPGTRLTVL.

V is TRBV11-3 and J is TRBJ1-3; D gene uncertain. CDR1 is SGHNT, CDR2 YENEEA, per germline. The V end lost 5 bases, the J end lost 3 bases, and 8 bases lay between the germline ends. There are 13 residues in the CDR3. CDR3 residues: CASSQRDGNTIYF. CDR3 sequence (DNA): TGTGCCAGCAGCCAGAGGGATGGAAACACCATATATTTT. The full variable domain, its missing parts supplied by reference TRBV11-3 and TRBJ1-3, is EAGVVQSPRYKIIEKKQPVAFWCNPISGHNTLYWYLQNLGQGPELLIRYENEEAVDDSQLPKDRFSAERLKGVDSTLKIQPAELGDSAVYLCASSQRDGNTIYFGEGSWLTVV.

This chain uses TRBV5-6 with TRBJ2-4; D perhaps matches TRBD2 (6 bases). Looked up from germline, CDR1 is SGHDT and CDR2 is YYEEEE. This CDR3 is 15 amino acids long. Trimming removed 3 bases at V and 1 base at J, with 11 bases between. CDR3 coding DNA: TGTGCCAGCAGCTGGGGCGGGGCGGCCAAAAACATTCAGTACTTC. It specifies CASSWGGAAKNIQYF.

The CDR3 is CASSEWDSYNSPLHF. DNA for the CDR3: TGTGCCAGCAGTGAATGGGACAGCTATAATTCACCCCTCCACTTT. This rearrangement joins TRBV6-1 to TRBJ1-6; 7 nucleotides agree with TRBD1. Unmatched junction bases numbered 1, after V lost 2 bases and J lost 3 bases. The CDR3 runs to 15 residues. The germline V gene has CDR1 MNHNS and CDR2 SASEGT.

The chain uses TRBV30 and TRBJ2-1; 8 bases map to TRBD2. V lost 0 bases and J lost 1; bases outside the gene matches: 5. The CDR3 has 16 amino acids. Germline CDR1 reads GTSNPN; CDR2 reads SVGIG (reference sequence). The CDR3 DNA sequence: TGTGCCTGGAGTGTACGGGGGGGGAGGTCCTACAATGAGCAGTTCTTC. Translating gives CAWSVRGGRSYNEQFF.